Listed below are T cell receptor beta chains from one sample, sequenced in a study of neurological immune-mediated disorders. Using its own MiXCR run on the 5' RACE reads, TCRdb lists one record per CDR3 protein. The table shows about 20,000 distinct CDR3 sequences, with more than 2% occurring only once. The sample comprised PBMCs. The source is a woman aged 18-29 years with multiple sclerosis. Both conserved end residues are part of each CDR3. The order of the fields is CDR3 protein, CDR3 DNA, clone size, D gene, J gene, V gene. A D gene is named only where the DNA matches it firmly. Clone size is given for some rows only: seen once, a few or many times, or a class if the clone is expanded.

CDR3 protein: CASTFLSSYNSPLHF; CDR3 DNA: TGTGCCAGCACTTTCCTAAGCTCCTATAATTCACCCCTCCACTTT; clone size: .; D gene: .; J gene: TRBJ1-6; V gene: TRBV27
CDR3 protein: CSVEPGPANYGYTF; CDR3 DNA: TGCAGCGTTGAACCGGGCCCAGCTAACTATGGCTACACCTTC; clone size: many; D gene: .; J gene: TRBJ1-2; V gene: TRBV29-1
CDR3 protein: CASSLYAPTNNEQFF; CDR3 DNA: TGTGCCAGCAGCTTATATGCACCTACTAACAATGAGCAGTTCTTC; clone size: many; D gene: .; J gene: TRBJ2-1; V gene: TRBV7-3
CDR3 protein: CSARDRLEGTYEQYF; CDR3 DNA: TGCAGTGCTAGAGATAGACTAGAGGGGACCTACGAGCAGTACTTC; clone size: many; D gene: .; J gene: TRBJ2-7; V gene: TRBV20-1
CDR3 protein: CASSSSGQAESFF; CDR3 DNA: TGTGCCAGCAGCTCCTCAGGACAGGCGGAATCTTTCTTT; clone size: many; D gene: TRBD1; J gene: TRBJ1-1; V gene: TRBV7-9
CDR3 protein: CASSLGDRHPREQYF; CDR3 DNA: TGTGCCAGCTCCCTAGGGGACAGGCATCCTAGGGAGCAGTACTTC; clone size: many; D gene: TRBD1; J gene: TRBJ2-7; V gene: TRBV12-3/TRBV12-4
CDR3 protein: CASSQNRVNYGYTF; CDR3 DNA: TGTGCCAGCAGCCAGAACAGGGTGAACTATGGCTACACCTTC; clone size: few; D gene: .; J gene: TRBJ1-2; V gene: TRBV7-2
CDR3 protein: CASMDPVNTEAFF; CDR3 DNA: TGCGCCAGTATGGATCCGGTGAACACTGAAGCTTTCTTT; clone size: many; D gene: .; J gene: TRBJ1-1; V gene: TRBV10-2
CDR3 protein: CSARLARRTDTQYF; CDR3 DNA: TGCAGTGCTAGGTTAGCGAGACGCACAGATACGCAGTATTTT; clone size: many; D gene: .; J gene: TRBJ2-3; V gene: TRBV20-1
CDR3 protein: CASSPGQKNTEAFF; CDR3 DNA: TGCGCCAGCAGCCCGGGACAGAAGAACACTGAAGCTTTCTTT; clone size: many; D gene: TRBD1; J gene: TRBJ1-1; V gene: TRBV4-1
CDR3 protein: CASSETAAGWDGYTF; CDR3 DNA: TGTGCCAGCAGTGAGACAGCAGCAGGATGGGATGGCTACACCTTC; clone size: .; D gene: .; J gene: TRBJ1-2; V gene: TRBV6-1
CDR3 protein: CSVSKDYTGELFF; CDR3 DNA: TGCAGCGTGAGCAAGGATTACACCGGGGAGCTGTTTTTT; clone size: medium-sized; D gene: .; J gene: TRBJ2-2; V gene: TRBV29-1
CDR3 protein: CASSSEGYTEAFF; CDR3 DNA: TGTGCCAGCAGTTCGGAAGGTTACACTGAAGCTTTCTTT; clone size: many; D gene: .; J gene: TRBJ1-1; V gene: TRBV12-3/TRBV12-4
CDR3 protein: CASRSVGETQYF; CDR3 DNA: TGTGCCAGCAGATCGGTGGGGGAGACCCAGTACTTC; clone size: many; D gene: .; J gene: TRBJ2-5; V gene: TRBV7-2
CDR3 protein: CASSLAVRDEQYF; CDR3 DNA: TGTGCCAGCAGTTTAGCGGTGAGGGACGAGCAGTACTTC; clone size: many; D gene: .; J gene: TRBJ2-7; V gene: TRBV12-3/TRBV12-4
CDR3 protein: CASSLADRGGYGYTF; CDR3 DNA: TGTGCCAGCAGCTTGGCGGACAGGGGAGGATATGGCTACACCTTC; clone size: medium-sized; D gene: TRBD1; J gene: TRBJ1-2; V gene: TRBV5-5
CDR3 protein: CASSLGLARDTDTQYF; CDR3 DNA: TGTGCCAGCAGCCTGGGACTAGCGCGGGATACAGATACGCAGTATTTT; clone size: few; D gene: TRBD2; J gene: TRBJ2-3; V gene: TRBV11-2
CDR3 protein: CSSSSSPGTGRSDQPQHF; CDR3 DNA: TGTTCCAGCAGCAGTAGTCCCGGGACAGGACGAAGTGACCAGCCCCAGCATTTT; clone size: .; D gene: TRBD1; J gene: TRBJ1-5; V gene: TRBV7-6
CDR3 protein: CASSVGSATHEQFF; CDR3 DNA: TGTGCCAGCAGCGTAGGCTCCGCGACACATGAGCAGTTCTTC; clone size: many; D gene: .; J gene: TRBJ2-1; V gene: TRBV9
CDR3 protein: CSVEQGAYEQYF; CDR3 DNA: TGCAGCGTTGAACAGGGGGCCTACGAGCAGTACTTC; clone size: many; D gene: TRBD1; J gene: TRBJ2-7; V gene: TRBV29-1
CDR3 protein: CASSFGTGRTDTQYF; CDR3 DNA: TGTGCCAGCAGCTTCGGGACAGGGAGGACAGATACGCAGTATTTT; clone size: many; D gene: TRBD1; J gene: TRBJ2-3; V gene: TRBV7-9
CDR3 protein: CASSPQPTGRDTIYF; CDR3 DNA: TGTGCCAGCAGCCCCCAGCCGACAGGACGGGACACCATATATTTT; clone size: many; D gene: .; J gene: TRBJ1-3; V gene: TRBV9
CDR3 protein: CASSYGGRGVETQYF; CDR3 DNA: TGTGCCAGCAGTTACGGCGGGAGGGGTGTAGAGACCCAGTACTTC; clone size: many; D gene: TRBD2; J gene: TRBJ2-5; V gene: TRBV6-5
CDR3 protein: CSARKGVVFRQYF; CDR3 DNA: TGCAGTGCTAGGAAGGGGGTGGTTTTTCGGCAGTACTTC; clone size: many; D gene: .; J gene: TRBJ2-7; V gene: TRBV20-1
CDR3 protein: CASSLSGSSSRTRKETQYF; CDR3 DNA: TGTGCCAGCAGCTTATCGGGGAGCTCGAGTCGGACGCGAAAAGAGACCCAGTACTTC; clone size: many; D gene: .; J gene: TRBJ2-5; V gene: TRBV7-2
CDR3 protein: CSARDPGLADEQFF; CDR3 DNA: TGCAGTGCTAGAGATCCGGGACTAGCGGACGAGCAGTTCTTC; clone size: .; D gene: TRBD2; J gene: TRBJ2-1; V gene: TRBV20-1
CDR3 protein: CAISLGTGGYEQYF; CDR3 DNA: TGTGCCATCAGTCTTGGGACAGGGGGATACGAGCAGTACTTC; clone size: many; D gene: TRBD1; J gene: TRBJ2-7; V gene: TRBV10-3
CDR3 protein: CSASFGTADEAFF; CDR3 DNA: TGCAGTGCTAGTTTCGGGACAGCGGATGAAGCTTTCTTT; clone size: many; D gene: TRBD1; J gene: TRBJ1-1; V gene: TRBV20-1
CDR3 protein: CSARWGEETNYEQYF; CDR3 DNA: TGCAGTGCTAGATGGGGGGAAGAAACCAACTACGAGCAGTACTTC; clone size: few; D gene: .; J gene: TRBJ2-7; V gene: TRBV20-1
CDR3 protein: CSATRDNEQFF; CDR3 DNA: TGCAGCGCGACTAGAGACAATGAGCAGTTCTTC; clone size: many; D gene: .; J gene: TRBJ2-1; V gene: TRBV29-1
CDR3 protein: CSATRQIEAFF; CDR3 DNA: TGCAGTGCTACCCGACAGATTGAAGCTTTCTTT; clone size: many; D gene: .; J gene: TRBJ1-1; V gene: TRBV20-1
CDR3 protein: CSARGRGGLVNQPQNF; CDR3 DNA: TGCAGTGCTAGAGGACGCGGGGGTCTGGTCAATCAGCCCCAGAATTTT; clone size: few; D gene: .; J gene: TRBJ1-5; V gene: TRBV20-1
CDR3 protein: CASSLASNYGYTF; CDR3 DNA: TGTGCCAGCAGCTTAGCCAGTAACTATGGCTACACCTTC; clone size: many; D gene: .; J gene: TRBJ1-2; V gene: TRBV11-3
CDR3 protein: CASSLGSSQPQHF; CDR3 DNA: TGTGCCAGCAGCTTAGGTTCTAGTCAGCCCCAGCATTTT; clone size: medium-sized; D gene: .; J gene: TRBJ1-5; V gene: TRBV7-9
CDR3 protein: CASSSPGTPGQFF; CDR3 DNA: TGTGCCAGCTCATCACCAGGGACCCCAGGGCAGTTCTTC; clone size: few; D gene: .; J gene: TRBJ2-1; V gene: TRBV18
CDR3 protein: CASSSRGGFEYF; CDR3 DNA: TGTGCCAGCAGCTCGAGGGGGGGGTTCGAGTATTTT; clone size: many; D gene: .; J gene: TRBJ2-3; V gene: TRBV13
CDR3 protein: CASSLARGNSPLHF; CDR3 DNA: TGCGCCAGCAGCTTGGCCAGAGGAAATTCACCCCTCCACTTT; clone size: many; D gene: .; J gene: TRBJ1-6; V gene: TRBV5-1
CDR3 protein: CASSYPPGGYGYTF; CDR3 DNA: TGTGCCAGCAGCTACCCCCCGGGAGGCTATGGCTACACCTTC; clone size: many; D gene: .; J gene: TRBJ1-2; V gene: TRBV7-8
CDR3 protein: CSAILRQGAGETQYF; CDR3 DNA: TGCAGTGCTATATTGAGACAGGGGGCGGGTGAGACCCAGTACTTC; clone size: many; D gene: TRBD1; J gene: TRBJ2-5; V gene: TRBV20-1
CDR3 protein: CSARVRMRQDYGYTF; CDR3 DNA: TGCAGTGCTCGAGTTCGTATGAGGCAGGACTATGGCTACACCTTC; clone size: many; D gene: .; J gene: TRBJ1-2; V gene: TRBV20-1
CDR3 protein: CASSLASEQETQYF; CDR3 DNA: TGCGCCAGCAGCTTGGCGTCAGAACAAGAGACCCAGTACTTC; clone size: many; D gene: .; J gene: TRBJ2-5; V gene: TRBV5-1
CDR3 protein: CSAPHGADTQYF; CDR3 DNA: TGCAGTGCTCCTCATGGGGCAGATACGCAGTATTTT; clone size: many; D gene: .; J gene: TRBJ2-3; V gene: TRBV20-1
CDR3 protein: CASSWGTLEAFF; CDR3 DNA: TGTGCCAGCAGTTGGGGTACTCTAGAAGCTTTCTTT; clone size: many; D gene: .; J gene: TRBJ1-1; V gene: TRBV12-3/TRBV12-4
CDR3 protein: CSARGYRGSSEAFF; CDR3 DNA: TGCAGTGCTAGAGGTTACAGGGGAAGCAGTGAAGCTTTCTTT; clone size: few; D gene: TRBD1; J gene: TRBJ1-1; V gene: TRBV20-1
CDR3 protein: CASRDTYTEAFF; CDR3 DNA: TGTGCCAGCAGGGACACCTACACTGAAGCTTTCTTT; clone size: many; D gene: .; J gene: TRBJ1-1; V gene: TRBV2
CDR3 protein: CASRAGTGELFF; CDR3 DNA: TGTGCCAGCAGGGCAGGCACCGGGGAGCTGTTTTTT; clone size: many; D gene: .; J gene: TRBJ2-2; V gene: TRBV7-3
CDR3 protein: CSVDGGSGETQYF; CDR3 DNA: TGCAGCGTTGATGGCGGGTCTGGGGAGACCCAGTACTTC; clone size: many; D gene: .; J gene: TRBJ2-5; V gene: TRBV29-1
CDR3 protein: CSASPGRRTLYEQYF; CDR3 DNA: TGCAGTGCTAGTCCGGGCAGACGGACCCTTTACGAGCAGTACTTC; clone size: many; D gene: .; J gene: TRBJ2-7; V gene: TRBV20-1
CDR3 protein: CACKQVSTVEKLFF; CDR3 DNA: TGTGCCTGTAAACAGGTTTCCACGGTTGAAAAACTGTTTTTT; clone size: many; D gene: .; J gene: TRBJ1-4; V gene: TRBV30
CDR3 protein: CSIPTHVRTDTQYF; CDR3 DNA: TGCAGCATTCCTACTCACGTACGCACAGATACGCAGTATTTT; clone size: many; D gene: .; J gene: TRBJ2-3; V gene: TRBV20-1
CDR3 protein: CASSRDRSSPLHF; CDR3 DNA: TGTGCCAGCAGTCGGGACAGAAGTTCACCCCTCCACTTT; clone size: many; D gene: TRBD1; J gene: TRBJ1-6; V gene: TRBV6-5
CDR3 protein: CSASSGHSYNEQFF; CDR3 DNA: TGCAGTGCTTCTAGCGGTCACTCCTACAATGAGCAGTTCTTC; clone size: many; D gene: TRBD2; J gene: TRBJ2-1; V gene: TRBV20-1
CDR3 protein: CASSLGGAKNTEAFF; CDR3 DNA: TGTGCCAGCAGCTTAGGAGGTGCGAAGAACACTGAAGCTTTCTTT; clone size: many; D gene: .; J gene: TRBJ1-1; V gene: TRBV7-9